This is a list of T cell receptor beta chains from one sample in a study of T cells after yellow fever vaccination. TCRdb processed the 5' RACE reads anew with MiXCR; each CDR3 protein has one entry. The table lists 120,000 or so distinct CDR3 sequences, roughly 8.2% of them singletons. The specimen comprised CD8+ T cells sorted from PBMCs, sampled on the day of the yellow fever booster vaccination. Source of these receptors: a man aged 18 to 30 who received the YFV17D yellow fever vaccine. Both conserved end residues are part of each CDR3. A D gene is named only where the DNA matches it firmly. A row's size may be missing; if present it is once, few, many or a size class.

clone size	J gene	V gene	D gene	CDR3 protein	CDR3 DNA
NA	TRBJ2-5	TRBV7-9	NA	CASKYRYQETQYF	TGTGCCAGCAAATACCGGTACCAAGAGACCCAGTACTTC
NA	TRBJ1-1	TRBV7-9	NA	CASLRPPNTEAFF	TGTGCCAGTCTCCGGCCGCCTAACACTGAAGCTTTCTTT
NA	TRBJ1-5	TRBV3-1	NA	CASSTIVWGGQPQHF	TGTGCCAGCAGCACTATCGTATGGGGGGGACAGCCCCAGCATTTT
NA	TRBJ1-3	TRBV2	NA	CASSVQGSGNTIYF	TGTGCCAGCAGTGTCCAGGGGTCTGGAAACACCATATATTTT
NA	TRBJ2-1	TRBV6-1	NA	CASSEAGGPNNEQFF	TGTGCCAGCAGTGAAGCGGGGGGGCCCAACAATGAGCAGTTCTTC
many	TRBJ1-1	TRBV6-2/TRBV6-3	NA	CASSYGGTEAFF	TGTGCCAGCAGTTACGGGGGCACTGAAGCTTTCTTT
many	TRBJ2-3	TRBV4-1	NA	CASSHGGDPGGTDTQYF	TGCGCCAGCAGCCACGGGGGTGATCCTGGCGGAACAGATACGCAGTATTTT
NA	TRBJ2-7	TRBV27	TRBD2	CASSFTTRLAGGWREQYF	TGTGCCAGCAGTTTCACGACCCGACTAGCGGGGGGGTGGCGCGAGCAGTACTTC
few	TRBJ2-5	TRBV14	NA	CASSHSGGSQETQYF	TGTGCCAGCAGCCACTCCGGGGGAAGCCAAGAGACCCAGTACTTC
many	TRBJ2-6	TRBV6-2/TRBV6-3	NA	CASIGHRSGANVLTF	TGTGCCAGCATCGGACATCGCTCTGGGGCCAACGTCCTGACTTTC
few	TRBJ1-5	TRBV28	NA	CASSLGINQPQHF	TGTGCCAGCAGTTTAGGTATCAATCAGCCCCAGCATTTT
NA	TRBJ2-5	TRBV6-2/TRBV6-3	NA	CASEVVADAWGETQYF	TGTGCCAGCGAGGTAGTAGCGGACGCCTGGGGAGAGACCCAGTACTTC
NA	TRBJ1-1	TRBV6-5	NA	CASTRAGHTEAFF	TGTGCCAGCACTCGGGCGGGGCACACTGAAGCTTTCTTT
NA	TRBJ1-1	TRBV12-3/TRBV12-4	NA	CASRPPNTEAFF	TGTGCCAGCAGACCTCCTAACACTGAAGCTTTCTTT
NA	TRBJ1-2	TRBV14	NA	CASSQDPRNRDLTSYGYTF	TGTGCCAGCAGCCAAGATCCGAGGAACCGGGACTTGACAAGCTATGGCTACACCTTC
NA	TRBJ2-1	TRBV9	TRBD2	CASSVSSGGYDEQFF	TGTGCCAGCAGCGTGTCTAGCGGGGGGTACGATGAGCAGTTCTTC
NA	TRBJ1-1	TRBV4-1	TRBD1	CASNTGQLNTEAFF	TGCGCCAGCAATACGGGACAGCTGAACACTGAAGCTTTCTTT
few	TRBJ1-1	TRBV19	TRBD1	CASSIRTGRIGAEDFF	TGTGCCAGTAGTATCAGGACAGGGAGAATCGGCGCTGAAGATTTCTTT
many	TRBJ2-3	TRBV11-1	TRBD1	CASSLPRGLGDTQYF	TGTGCCAGCAGCTTACCCAGGGGGCTTGGGGATACGCAGTATTTT
NA	TRBJ1-2	TRBV29-1	NA	CSVERVGGPYGYTF	TGCAGCGTTGAAAGAGTCGGGGGCCCCTATGGCTACACCTTC
few	TRBJ1-1	TRBV7-6	TRBD1	CASSSTGQGDSRAFF	TGTGCCAGCAGCTCCACTGGACAGGGCGATTCTCGAGCTTTCTTT
few	TRBJ1-1	TRBV12-3/TRBV12-4	NA	CASSPGLLNTEAFF	TGTGCCAGCAGTCCCGGATTGTTGAACACTGAAGCTTTCTTT
NA	TRBJ2-1	TRBV9	NA	CASTPGGSYNEQFF	TGTGCCAGCACTCCCGGGGGAAGCTACAATGAGCAGTTCTTC
once	TRBJ2-3	TRBV5-1	NA	CASSSAGQTTDTQYF	TGCGCCAGCAGCTCAGCGGGACAGACCACAGATACGCAGTATTTT
many	TRBJ2-3	TRBV29-1	TRBD1	CSVETAKTGGASDTQYF	TGCAGCGTCGAGACCGCTAAAACAGGGGGCGCATCAGATACGCAGTATTTT
many	TRBJ1-2	TRBV5-1	NA	CASSLEGTANYGYTF	TGCGCCAGCAGCTTGGAGGGAACGGCTAACTATGGCTACACCTTC
many	TRBJ1-2	TRBV9	TRBD1	CASSPWTGTMNYGYTF	TGTGCCAGCAGCCCATGGACAGGGACGATGAACTATGGCTACACCTTC
many	TRBJ2-5	TRBV27	NA	CASAAMLEETQYF	TGTGCCAGTGCCGCAATGTTGGAAGAGACCCAGTACTTC
NA	TRBJ2-2	TRBV9	NA	CASSPLGRGESGELFF	TGTGCCAGCAGCCCCTTGGGCAGGGGGGAGTCCGGGGAGCTGTTTTTT
few	TRBJ2-1	TRBV7-2	NA	CASSLDGANYNEQFF	TGTGCCAGCAGCTTAGACGGGGCCAACTACAATGAGCAGTTCTTC
few	TRBJ1-6	TRBV23-1	NA	CASSPIRGSRNSPLHF	TGCGCCAGCAGTCCTATTCGGGGGTCCCGTAATTCACCCCTCCACTTT
NA	TRBJ2-2	TRBV9	NA	CASSPFSGNTGELFF	TGTGCCAGCAGCCCATTCAGCGGAAACACCGGGGAGCTGTTTTTT
few	TRBJ2-2	TRBV9	TRBD1	CASSVVGHRGPVGELFF	TGTGCCAGCAGCGTAGTAGGCCACAGGGGGCCGGTCGGGGAGCTGTTTTTT
NA	TRBJ1-3	TRBV12-3/TRBV12-4	TRBD1	CASSFPQQGASGNTIYF	TGTGCCAGCAGTTTTCCCCAACAGGGGGCTTCAGGAAACACCATATATTTT
NA	TRBJ2-1	TRBV7-6	TRBD1	CASSGDSDNEQFF	TGTGCCAGCAGTGGGGACAGCGACAATGAGCAGTTCTTC
NA	TRBJ2-3	TRBV12-3/TRBV12-4	NA	CASSFRGFADTQYF	TGTGCCAGCAGTTTTAGGGGATTTGCAGATACGCAGTATTTT
NA	TRBJ1-1	TRBV7-9	NA	CASSLPTGLTEAFF	TGTGCCAGCAGCCTTCCGACAGGCCTCACTGAAGCTTTCTTT
few	TRBJ1-1	TRBV9	NA	CASSVGGMNTEAFF	TGTGCCAGCAGCGTAGGGGGGATGAACACTGAAGCTTTCTTT
NA	TRBJ2-1	TRBV28	NA	CASNTASGTQAFNNEQFF	TGTGCCAGCAATACCGCCTCCGGGACTCAAGCCTTTAACAATGAGCAGTTCTTC
few	TRBJ2-1	TRBV4-3	NA	CASSSRWNEQFF	TGCGCCAGCAGCTCGCGGTGGAATGAGCAGTTCTTC